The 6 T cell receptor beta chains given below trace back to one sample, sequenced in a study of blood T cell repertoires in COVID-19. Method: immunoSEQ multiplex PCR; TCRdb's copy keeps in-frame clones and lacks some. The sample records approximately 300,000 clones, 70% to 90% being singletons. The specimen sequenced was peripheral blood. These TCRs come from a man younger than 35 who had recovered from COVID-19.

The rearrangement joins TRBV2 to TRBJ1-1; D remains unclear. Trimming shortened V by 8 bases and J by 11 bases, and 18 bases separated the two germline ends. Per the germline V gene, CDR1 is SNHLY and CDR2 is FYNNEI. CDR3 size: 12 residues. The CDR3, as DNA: TGTGCCAGCGCCAGTCCCCCACAGTCCGCTTTCTTT. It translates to CASASPPQSAFF.

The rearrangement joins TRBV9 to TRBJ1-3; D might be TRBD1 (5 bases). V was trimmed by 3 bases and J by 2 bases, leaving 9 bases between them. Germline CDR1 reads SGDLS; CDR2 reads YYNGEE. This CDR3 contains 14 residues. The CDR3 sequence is CASSAQDTGNTIYF. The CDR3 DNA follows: TGTGCCAGCAGCGCACAGGATACTGGAAACACCATATATTTT.

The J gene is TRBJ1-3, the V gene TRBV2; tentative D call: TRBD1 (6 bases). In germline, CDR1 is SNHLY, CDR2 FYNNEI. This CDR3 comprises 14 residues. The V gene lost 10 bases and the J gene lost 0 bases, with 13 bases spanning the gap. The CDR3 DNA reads TGTGCCACCACCACAGGGAACTCTGGAAACACCATATATTTT. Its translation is CATTTGNSGNTIYF.

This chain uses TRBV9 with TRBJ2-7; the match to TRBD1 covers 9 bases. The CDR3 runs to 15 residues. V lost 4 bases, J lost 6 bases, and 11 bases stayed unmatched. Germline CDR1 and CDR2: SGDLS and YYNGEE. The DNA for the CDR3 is TGTGCCAGCAGCCCCCGGGGACAGGGTGGGACCGAGCAGTACTTC. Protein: CASSPRGQGGTEQYF.

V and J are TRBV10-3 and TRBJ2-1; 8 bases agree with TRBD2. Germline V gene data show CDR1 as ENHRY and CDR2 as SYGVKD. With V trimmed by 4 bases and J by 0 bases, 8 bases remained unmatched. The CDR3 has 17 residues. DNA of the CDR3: TGTGCCATCAGTGTCAGCGGGAGTGCGAGCTCCTACAATGAGCAGTTCTTC. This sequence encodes CAISVSGSASSYNEQFF.

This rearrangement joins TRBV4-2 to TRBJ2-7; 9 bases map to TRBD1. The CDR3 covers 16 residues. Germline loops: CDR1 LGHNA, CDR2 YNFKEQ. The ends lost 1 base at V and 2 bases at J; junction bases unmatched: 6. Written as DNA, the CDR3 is TGTGCCAGCAGCCAAGGAGGGACAGGGTCAGCCTACGAGCAGTACTTC. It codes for CASSQGGTGSAYEQYF.